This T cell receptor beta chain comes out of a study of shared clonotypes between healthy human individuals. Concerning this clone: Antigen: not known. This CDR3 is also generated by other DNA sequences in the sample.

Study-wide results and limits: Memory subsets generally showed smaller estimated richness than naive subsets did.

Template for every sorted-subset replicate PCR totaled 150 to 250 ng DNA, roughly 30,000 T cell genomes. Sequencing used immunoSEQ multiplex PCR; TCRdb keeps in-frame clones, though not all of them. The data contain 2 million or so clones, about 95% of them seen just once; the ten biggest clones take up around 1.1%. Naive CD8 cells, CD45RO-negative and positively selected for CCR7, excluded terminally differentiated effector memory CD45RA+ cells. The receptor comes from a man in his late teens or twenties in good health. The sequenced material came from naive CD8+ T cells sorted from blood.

CDR3 in amino acids: CASSFPGYEQYF. CDR3 bases: TGTGCCAGCAGTTTCCCAGGGTACGAGCAGTACTTC. The rearrangement joins TRBV28 to TRBJ2-7, with D perhaps TRBD1 (5 bases). V was pared by 3 bases and J by 4 bases, with 7 bases between. The CDR3 is 12 residues long. CDR1 is MDHEN and CDR2 is SYDVKM in the germline V gene. Variable domain in full (rest from reference TRBV28 and TRBJ2-7): DVKVTQSSRYLVKRTGEKVFLECVQDMDHENMFWYRQDPGLGLRLIYFSYDVKMKEKGDIPEGYSVSREKKERFSLILESASTNQTSMYLCASSFPGYEQYFGPGTRLTVT.